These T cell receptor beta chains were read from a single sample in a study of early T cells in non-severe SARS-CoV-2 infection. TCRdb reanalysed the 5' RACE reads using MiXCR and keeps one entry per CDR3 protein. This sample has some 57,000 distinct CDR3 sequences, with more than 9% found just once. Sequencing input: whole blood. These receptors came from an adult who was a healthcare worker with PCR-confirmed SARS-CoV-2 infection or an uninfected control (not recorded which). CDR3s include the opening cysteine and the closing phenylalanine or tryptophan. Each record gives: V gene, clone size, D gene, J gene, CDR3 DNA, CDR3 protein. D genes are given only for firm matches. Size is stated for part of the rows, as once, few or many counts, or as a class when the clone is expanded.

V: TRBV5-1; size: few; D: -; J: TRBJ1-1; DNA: TGCGCCAGCAGCTTAGGCGCGGGGAAGAACACTGAAGCTTTCTTT; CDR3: CASSLGAGKNTEAFF
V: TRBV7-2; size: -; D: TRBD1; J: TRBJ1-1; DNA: TGTGCCAGCAGCCTACAGACAGGGGACACTGAAGCTTTCTTT; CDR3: CASSLQTGDTEAFF
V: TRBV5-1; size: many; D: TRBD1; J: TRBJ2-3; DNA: TGCGCCAGCAGCTTGATGGGACAGTTTTCGGATACGCAGTATTTT; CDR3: CASSLMGQFSDTQYF
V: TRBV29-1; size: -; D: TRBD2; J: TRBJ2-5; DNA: TGCAGCGGCGGGGGGGAAGAGACCCAGTACTTC; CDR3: CSGGGEETQYF
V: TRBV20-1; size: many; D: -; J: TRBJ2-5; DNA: TGCAGTGCTAGAGATACCGGTCAAGAGACCCAGTACTTC; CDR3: CSARDTGQETQYF
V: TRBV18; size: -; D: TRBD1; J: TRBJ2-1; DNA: TGTGCCAGCTCACCCGGACAGGTAAATGAGCAGTTCTTC; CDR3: CASSPGQVNEQFF
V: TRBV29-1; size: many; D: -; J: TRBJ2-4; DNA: TGCAGCGCCTTAGGATGGGGTCACTCAGAAAACATTCAGTACTTC; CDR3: CSALGWGHSENIQYF
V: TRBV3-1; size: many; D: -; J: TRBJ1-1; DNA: TGTGCCAGCAGCCAAGTAGGGACCATGAACACTGAAGCTTTCTTT; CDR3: CASSQVGTMNTEAFF
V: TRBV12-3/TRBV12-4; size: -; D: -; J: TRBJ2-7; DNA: TGTGCCAGCAGCCAACAGGGCTACGAGCAGTACTTC; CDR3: CASSQQGYEQYF
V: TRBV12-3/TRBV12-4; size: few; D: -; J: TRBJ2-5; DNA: TGTGCCAGCAGCCCCCTCGTGACCCAGTACTTC; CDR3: CASSPLVTQYF
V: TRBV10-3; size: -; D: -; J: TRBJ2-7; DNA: TGTGCCATCAGGGGGGATTCCTATACCCCCGGCGAGCAGTACTTC; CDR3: CAIRGDSYTPGEQYF
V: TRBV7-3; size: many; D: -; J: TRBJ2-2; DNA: TGTGCCAGCAGTTTTGGCGGAACCGGGGAGCTGTTTTTT; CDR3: CASSFGGTGELFF
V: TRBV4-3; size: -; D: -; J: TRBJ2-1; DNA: TGCGCCAGCAGCCAAGATTCGGGAAGTGAGCAGTTCTTC; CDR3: CASSQDSGSEQFF
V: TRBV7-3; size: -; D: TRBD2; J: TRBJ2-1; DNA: TGTGCCAGCAGCCCCTTAGCGGGGGGGCGGAATGAGCAGTTCTTC; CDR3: CASSPLAGGRNEQFF
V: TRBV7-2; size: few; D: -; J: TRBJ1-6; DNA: TGTGCCACCGGACACAACTATAATTCACCCCTCCACTTT; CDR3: CATGHNYNSPLHF
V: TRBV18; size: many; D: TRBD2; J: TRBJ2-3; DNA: TGTGCCAGCTCACCGGGACTAGCGGGAGGGCCAGATACGCAGTATTTT; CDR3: CASSPGLAGGPDTQYF